The source of this T cell receptor beta chain is a study of blood T cell repertoires in COVID-19. Clones were sequenced by immunoSEQ multiplex PCR, and TCRdb holds only the in-frame ones, with some missing. The table records around 200,000 clones, about 87% of them present only once. Individuals drawn from around 25 US areas were roughly 18 to 95 years old. Germline trimming cut 3 bases from V and 1 base from J; bases unmatched to any gene: 4. The V gene's germline CDR1 is SGHNT and CDR2 YYREEE (reference sequence). The CDR3 is made up of 15 amino acids. Input material: PBMCs or T cells enriched from blood (not recorded which). The V call is TRBV5-4, the J call TRBJ2-7, with 10 bases that match TRBD1. This sequence was found in a woman aged 25 to 39 who had recovered from COVID-19. The CDR3 coding sequence is TGTGCCAGCAGCTGGGGACAGGGGCCTTCCTACGAGCAGTACTTC. Residues: CASSWGQGPSYEQYF.